This record covers a single T cell receptor beta chain. This specimen belongs to a study of cytomegalovirus exposure and HLA in healthy donors. The PCR was carried out with 60 Vbeta primers and 13 Jbeta primers. Only in-frame clones appear in the TCRdb table, and some are missing; sequencing was by immunoSEQ multiplex PCR. This sample has approximately 200,000 clones; about 81% occur once, and the top ten carry under 7.5%. Germline V CDR1 and CDR2: MGHDK, SYGVNS. The V and J ends lost 5 bases and 4 bases respectively, with 17 bases between them. The CDR3 runs 16 residues. The rearrangement joins TRBV25-1 to TRBJ1-4; D uncertain. The sequenced sample consisted of PBMCs. The TCR sequence derives from a woman between 45 and 60 years old in good health and CMV-seropositive. The CDR3 loop reads CASSSETRTDNEKLFF. In DNA form, the CDR3 reads TGTGCCAGCAGTTCGGAGACTCGAACGGATAATGAAAAACTGTTTTTT.